Shown below are 9 T cell receptor beta chains from a single sample sequenced in a study of blood T cells in healthy people across ages. A second PCR, run for about 7 to 11 cycles, used a sample-barcoded 5' primer plus a J-beta primer mix. Via MiXCR, TCRdb re-called the 5' RACE reads, giving one row per CDR3 protein. The table includes about 1,500,000 distinct CDR3 sequences, about 30% detected once. Sequenced input: blood. These TCRs come from a woman in her twenties or thirties in good health.

This clonotype was seen more than once but under ten times. The rearrangement links TRBV5-1 to TRBJ2-7; 11 nucleotides line up with TRBD2. The CDR3 contains 15 residues. With 2 bases clipped from V and 6 bases from J, the junction kept 7 bases outside the gene matches. Germline V gene data show CDR1 as SGHRS and CDR2 as YFSETQ. The CDR3 region has the DNA TGCGCCAGCAGCTTCGTTCTAGCGGGGGGCGGCGAGCAGTACTTC. Residues: CASSFVLAGGGEQYF.

V and J are TRBV11-2 and TRBJ2-7; D may be TRBD1 (6 bases). The CDR3 sequence is 13 residues long. Trimming cost V 7 bases and J 3 bases, with 13 bases left between them. Germline V gene data show CDR1 as SGHAT and CDR2 as FQNNGV. CDR3 loop: CASNSRTVYEQYF. CDR3 DNA sequence: TGTGCCAGCAACTCCCGGACAGTCTACGAGCAGTACTTC.

This clonotype was recorded only once. J is TRBJ2-7 and V is TRBV29-1; 7 nucleotides align to TRBD1. Germline assignment: CDR1 SQVTM and CDR2 ANQGSEA. The CDR3 spans 14 residues. With V trimmed by 6 bases and J by 0 bases, 8 bases remained unmatched. CDR3 amino acids: CSVERQGNSYEQYF. As DNA, the CDR3 is TGCAGCGTGGAACGACAGGGAAACTCCTACGAGCAGTACTTC.

Only a few counts were recorded for this clonotype. CDR3 coding DNA: TGTGCCAGCTCACCCATGGCCCGCACGGCGTCGTACGAGCAGTACTTC. Protein product: CASSPMARTASYEQYF. The V and J genes are TRBV18 and TRBJ2-7; no firm D call. The CDR3 consists of 16 residues. Trimming took 3 bases from V and 4 from J, leaving 19 bases between them. Germline V gene lookup returns CDR1 KGHSH and CDR2 LQKENI. Drawing the rest from reference TRBV18 and TRBJ2-7, the complete variable domain is NAGVMQNPRHLVRRRGQEARLRCSPMKGHSHVYWYRQLPEEGLKFMVYLQKENIIDESGMPKERFSAEFPKEGPSILRIQQVVRGDSAAYFCASSPMARTASYEQYFGPGTRLTVT.

On this clonotype: A read error may explain this, as a much larger clone is one base away. The chain employs TRBV20-1 and TRBJ2-5; unclear D gene. TRBJ2-7 explains the end of the DNA better; the J call may be wrong. CDR3 size: 12 residues. CDR1 and CDR2 (germline): DFQATT, SNEGSKA (reference sequence). The CDR3 sequence is CSATPTDDEQYF. CDR3 nucleotides: TGCAGTGCTACCCCGACCGACGACGAGCAGTACTTC.

CDR3 sequence reads: CASSTRTRLGTGELFF. The CDR3 DNA follows: TGTGCCAGCAGCACTCGGACTAGATTGGGCACCGGGGAGCTGTTTTTT. The chain joins TRBV7-2 to TRBJ2-2, with 7 bases that match TRBD2. The ends lost 5 bases at V and 4 bases at J; junction bases unmatched: 10. The CDR3 is 16 residues long. Germline CDR1 and CDR2: SGHTA and FQGNSA. Drawing the rest from reference TRBV7-2 and TRBJ2-2, the complete variable domain is GAGVSQSPSNKVTEKGKDVELRCDPISGHTALYWYRQSLGQGLEFLIYFQGNSAPDKSGLPSDRFSAERTGGSVSTLTIQRTQQEDSAVYLCASSTRTRLGTGELFFGEGSRLTVL.

This clonotype was counted at least ten times. The chain is built from TRBV29-1 and TRBJ1-1; TRBD1 is a possible D gene (5 bases). The CDR3 length is 11 residues. Germline V gene lookup returns CDR1 SQVTM and CDR2 ANQGSEA. The V gene lost 5 bases and the J gene lost 3 bases, with 7 bases spanning the gap. CDR3 sequence reads: CSVQGDTEAFF. CDR3 nucleotides: TGCAGCGTTCAGGGCGACACTGAAGCTTTCTTT.

This clonotype appeared many times. The V gene is TRBV9, the J gene TRBJ2-7, with 13 bases lining up with TRBD2. In germline, CDR1 is SGDLS, CDR2 YYNGEE. CDR3 size: 14 residues. Trimming removed 5 bases from V and 5 bases from J; junction bases left unmatched: 4. The CDR3 sequence: CASSRLAGGHEQYF. The CDR3 DNA reads TGTGCCAGCAGTAGACTAGCGGGAGGCCACGAGCAGTACTTC.

As concerns this clonotype: One end of the junction fails to match germline, which may point to a read error. The J gene is TRBJ2-5, the V gene TRBV20-1; TRBD1 matches 8 bases. This CDR3 region has 13 residues. Germline V lookup: CDR1 DFQATT, CDR2 SNEGSKA (reference sequence). The CDR3 loop reads CSAGEGTGETQYF. The CDR3, as DNA: TGCAGTGCTGGAGAGGGGACAGGAGAGACCCAGTACTTC.